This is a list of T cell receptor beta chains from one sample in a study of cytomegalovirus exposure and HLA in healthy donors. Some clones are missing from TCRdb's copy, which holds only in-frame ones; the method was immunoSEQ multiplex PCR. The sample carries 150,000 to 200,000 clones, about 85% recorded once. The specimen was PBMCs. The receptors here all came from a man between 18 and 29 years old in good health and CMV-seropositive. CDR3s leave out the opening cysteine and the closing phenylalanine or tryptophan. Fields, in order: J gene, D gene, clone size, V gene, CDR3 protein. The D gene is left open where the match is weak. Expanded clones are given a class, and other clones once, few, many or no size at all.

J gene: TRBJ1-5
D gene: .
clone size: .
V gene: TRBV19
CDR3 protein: ASHWEGGYNQPQH

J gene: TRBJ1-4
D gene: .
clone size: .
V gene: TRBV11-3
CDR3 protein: ASSPRGVKNEKLF

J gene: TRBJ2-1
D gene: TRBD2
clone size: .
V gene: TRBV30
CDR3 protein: AWSGGGSYNEQF

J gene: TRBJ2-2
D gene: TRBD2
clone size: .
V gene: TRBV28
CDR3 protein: ASRWGASGRGTGELF

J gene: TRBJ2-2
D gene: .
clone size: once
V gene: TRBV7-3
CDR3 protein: ASSINREGELF

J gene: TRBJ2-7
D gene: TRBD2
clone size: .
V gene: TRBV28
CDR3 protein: ASSPTGTTIYEQY

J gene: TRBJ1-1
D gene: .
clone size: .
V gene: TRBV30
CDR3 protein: AWSGQPNTEAF

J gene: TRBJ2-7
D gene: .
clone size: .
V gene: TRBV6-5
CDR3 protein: ASSYSYGYEQY

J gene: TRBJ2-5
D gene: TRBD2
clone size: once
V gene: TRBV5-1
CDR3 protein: ASSREGEGTQY

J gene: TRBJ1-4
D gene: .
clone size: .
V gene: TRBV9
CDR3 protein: ASSTSGATNEKLF

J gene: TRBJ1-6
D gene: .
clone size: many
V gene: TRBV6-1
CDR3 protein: ASSETLDNSPLH

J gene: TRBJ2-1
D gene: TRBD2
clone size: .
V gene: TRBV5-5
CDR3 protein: ASSFFRFGRGNEQF

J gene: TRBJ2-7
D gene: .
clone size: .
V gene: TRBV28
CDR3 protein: ASSSSQYEQY

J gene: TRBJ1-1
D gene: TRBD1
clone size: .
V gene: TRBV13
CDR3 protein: ASRWTGEAF

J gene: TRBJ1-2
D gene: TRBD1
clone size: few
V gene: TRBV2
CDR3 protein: ASTLTGENGYT

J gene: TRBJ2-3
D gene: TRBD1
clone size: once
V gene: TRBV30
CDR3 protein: AWRQGAFITDTQY

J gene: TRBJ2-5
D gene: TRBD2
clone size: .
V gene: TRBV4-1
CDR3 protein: ASSPLAGVETQY

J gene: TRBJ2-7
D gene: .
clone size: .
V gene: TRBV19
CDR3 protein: ASSIAPGYEQY

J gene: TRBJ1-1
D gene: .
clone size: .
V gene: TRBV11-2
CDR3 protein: ASSSWTADTEAF

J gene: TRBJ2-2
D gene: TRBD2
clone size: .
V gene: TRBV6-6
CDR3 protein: ASSYAGGTGELF

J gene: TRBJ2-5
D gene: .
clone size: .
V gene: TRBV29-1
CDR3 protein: SLSFQARDQETQY

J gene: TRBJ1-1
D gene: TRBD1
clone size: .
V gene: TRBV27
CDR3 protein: ASSLGQGHTEAF

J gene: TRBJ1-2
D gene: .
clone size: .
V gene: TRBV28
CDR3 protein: ASGSTRGYGYT

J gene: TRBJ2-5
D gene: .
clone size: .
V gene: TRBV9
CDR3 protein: ASSVENEGTQY

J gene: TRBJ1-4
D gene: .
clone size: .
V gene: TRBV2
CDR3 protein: ASIRQGEKLF

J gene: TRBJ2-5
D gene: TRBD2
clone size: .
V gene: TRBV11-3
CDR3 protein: ASSSGTSGDPQETQY

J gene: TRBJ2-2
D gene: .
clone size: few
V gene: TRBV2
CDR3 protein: ASSVDRNTGELF

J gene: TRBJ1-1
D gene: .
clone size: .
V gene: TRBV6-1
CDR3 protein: ASSELGPRNTEAF

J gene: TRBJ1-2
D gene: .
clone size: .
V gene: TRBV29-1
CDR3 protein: SVEAPDHYGGYT

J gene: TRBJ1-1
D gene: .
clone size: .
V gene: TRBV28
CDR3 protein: ASQEGNTEAF

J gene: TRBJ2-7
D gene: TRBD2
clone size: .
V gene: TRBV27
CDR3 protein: ASSLTRPRASGSTYEQY

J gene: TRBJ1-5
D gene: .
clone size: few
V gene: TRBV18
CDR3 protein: ASSTGGRSLYQPQH

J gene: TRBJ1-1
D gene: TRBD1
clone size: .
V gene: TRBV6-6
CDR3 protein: ASTALTGGNTEAF

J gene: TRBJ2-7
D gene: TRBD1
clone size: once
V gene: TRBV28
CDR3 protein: ASSPTGASSYEQY

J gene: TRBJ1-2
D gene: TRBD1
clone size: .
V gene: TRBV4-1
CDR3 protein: ASSQSGTGAGYT

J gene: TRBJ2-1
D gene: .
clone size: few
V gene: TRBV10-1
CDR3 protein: ASSESTPYNEQF

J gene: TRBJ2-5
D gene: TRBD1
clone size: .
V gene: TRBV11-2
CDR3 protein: ASSRTGKTQY

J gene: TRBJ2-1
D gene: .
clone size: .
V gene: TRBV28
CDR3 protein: ASISRGTGF

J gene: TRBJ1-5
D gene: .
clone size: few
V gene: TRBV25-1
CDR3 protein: ASSESGMDNQPQH

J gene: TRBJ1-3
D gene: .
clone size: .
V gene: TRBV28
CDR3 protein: ASSQGGSGNTIY

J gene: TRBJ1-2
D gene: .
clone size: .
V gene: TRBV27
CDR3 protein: ASSFWQGYGYT

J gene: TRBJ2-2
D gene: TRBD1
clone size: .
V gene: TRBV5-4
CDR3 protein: ASSLFKTGGGGELF

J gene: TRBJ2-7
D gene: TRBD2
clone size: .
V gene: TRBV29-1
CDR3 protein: SVGASGNYEQY

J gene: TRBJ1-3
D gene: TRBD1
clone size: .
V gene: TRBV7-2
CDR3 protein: ASSPDRGRDTIY

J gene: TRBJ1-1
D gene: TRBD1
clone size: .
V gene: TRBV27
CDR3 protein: ASSLRTGANTEAF

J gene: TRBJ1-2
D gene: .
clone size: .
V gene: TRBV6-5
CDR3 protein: ASSYAGPANYGYT

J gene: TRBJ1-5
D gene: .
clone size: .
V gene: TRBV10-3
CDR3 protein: AISGSPTGTRDQPQH

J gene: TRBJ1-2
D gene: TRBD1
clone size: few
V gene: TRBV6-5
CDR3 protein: ASGVGQGAQGYT

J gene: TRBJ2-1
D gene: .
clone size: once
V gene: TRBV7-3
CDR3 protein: ASSLILGGRGPYNEQF

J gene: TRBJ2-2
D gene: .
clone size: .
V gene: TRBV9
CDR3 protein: ASSIQGTNTGELF

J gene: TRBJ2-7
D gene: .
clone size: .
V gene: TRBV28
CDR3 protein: ASTSGGYYEQY